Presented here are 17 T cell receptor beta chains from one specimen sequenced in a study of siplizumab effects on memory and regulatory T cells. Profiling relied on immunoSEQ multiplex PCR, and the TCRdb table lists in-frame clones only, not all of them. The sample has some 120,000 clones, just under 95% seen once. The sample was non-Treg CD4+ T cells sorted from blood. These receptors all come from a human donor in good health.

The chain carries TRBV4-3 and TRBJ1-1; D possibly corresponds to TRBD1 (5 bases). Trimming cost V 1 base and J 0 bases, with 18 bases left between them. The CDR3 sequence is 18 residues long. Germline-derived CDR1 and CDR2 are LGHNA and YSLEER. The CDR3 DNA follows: TGCGCCAGCAGCCAAGTTTTGGGGGGTACAGGACTGAACACTGAAGCTTTCTTT. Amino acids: CASSQVLGGTGLNTEAFF.

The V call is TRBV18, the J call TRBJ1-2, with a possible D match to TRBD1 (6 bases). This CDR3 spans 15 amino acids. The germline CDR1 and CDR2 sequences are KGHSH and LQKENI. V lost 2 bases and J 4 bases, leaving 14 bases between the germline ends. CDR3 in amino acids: CASSPNRDSLYGYTF. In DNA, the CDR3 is TGTGCCAGCTCACCAAACAGGGATTCTCTCTATGGCTACACCTTC.

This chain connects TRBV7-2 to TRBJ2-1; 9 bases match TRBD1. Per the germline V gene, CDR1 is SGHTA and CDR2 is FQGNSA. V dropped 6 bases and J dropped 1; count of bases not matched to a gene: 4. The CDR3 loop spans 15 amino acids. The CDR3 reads CASRSGQGSYNEQFF. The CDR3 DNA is TGTGCCAGCAGATCCGGACAGGGGTCCTACAATGAGCAGTTCTTC.

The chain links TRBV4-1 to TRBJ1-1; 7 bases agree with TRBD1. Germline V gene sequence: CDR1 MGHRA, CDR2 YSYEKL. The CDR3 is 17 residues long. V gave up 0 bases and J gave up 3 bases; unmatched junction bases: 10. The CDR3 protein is CASSQDWRGLWDTEAFF. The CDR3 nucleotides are TGCGCCAGCAGCCAAGATTGGAGGGGGCTATGGGACACTGAAGCTTTCTTT.

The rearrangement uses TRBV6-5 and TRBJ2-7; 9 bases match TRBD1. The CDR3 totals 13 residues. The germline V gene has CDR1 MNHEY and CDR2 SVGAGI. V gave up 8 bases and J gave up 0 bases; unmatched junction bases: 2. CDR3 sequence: CASGQGTSYEQYF. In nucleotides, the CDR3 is TGTGCCAGCGGACAGGGGACCTCCTACGAGCAGTACTTC.

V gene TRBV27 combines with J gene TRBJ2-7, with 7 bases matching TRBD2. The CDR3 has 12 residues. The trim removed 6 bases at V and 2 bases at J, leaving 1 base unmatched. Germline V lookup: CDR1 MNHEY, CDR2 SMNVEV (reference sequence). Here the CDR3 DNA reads TGTGCCAGCAGGGGAGGGGCCTACGAGCAGTACTTC. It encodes CASRGGAYEQYF.

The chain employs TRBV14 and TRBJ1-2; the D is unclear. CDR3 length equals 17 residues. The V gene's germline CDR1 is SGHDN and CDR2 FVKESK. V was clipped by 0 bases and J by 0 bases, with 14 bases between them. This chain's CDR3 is CASSQDRAALSNYGYTF. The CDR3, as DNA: TGTGCCAGCAGCCAAGATCGGGCAGCCTTATCTAACTATGGCTACACCTTC.

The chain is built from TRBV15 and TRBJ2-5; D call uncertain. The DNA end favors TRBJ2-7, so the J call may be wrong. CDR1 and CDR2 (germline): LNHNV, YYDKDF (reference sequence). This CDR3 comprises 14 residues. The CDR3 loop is CATSRDTLSYEQYF. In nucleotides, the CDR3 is TGTGCCACCAGCAGAGACACCCTGTCCTACGAGCAGTACTTC.

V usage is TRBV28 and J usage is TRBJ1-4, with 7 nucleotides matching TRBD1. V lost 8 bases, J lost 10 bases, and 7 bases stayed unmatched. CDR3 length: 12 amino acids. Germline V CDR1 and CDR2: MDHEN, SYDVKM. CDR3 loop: CASRQGEGKLFF. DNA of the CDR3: TGTGCCAGCCGACAGGGCGAGGGAAAACTGTTTTTT.

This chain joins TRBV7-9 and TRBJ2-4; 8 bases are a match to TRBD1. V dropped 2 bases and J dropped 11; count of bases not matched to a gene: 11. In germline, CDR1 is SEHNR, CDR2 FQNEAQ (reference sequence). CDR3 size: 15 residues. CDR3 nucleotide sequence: TGTGCCAGCAGCTTAATGTACGGGACAGGTGAATTTCAGTACTTC. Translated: CASSLMYGTGEFQYF.

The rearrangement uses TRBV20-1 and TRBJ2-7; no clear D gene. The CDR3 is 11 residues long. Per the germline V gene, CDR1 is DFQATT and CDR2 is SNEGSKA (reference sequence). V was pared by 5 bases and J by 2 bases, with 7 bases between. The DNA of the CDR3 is TGCAGTGCTGTAAACCCCTACGAGCAGTACTTC. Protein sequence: CSAVNPYEQYF.

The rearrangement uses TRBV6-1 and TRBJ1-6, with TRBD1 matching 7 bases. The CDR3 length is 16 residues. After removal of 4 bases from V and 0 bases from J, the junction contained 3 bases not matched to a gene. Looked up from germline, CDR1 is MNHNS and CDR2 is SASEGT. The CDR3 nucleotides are TGTGCCAGCAGTGGTTACAGGGGCTCCTATAATTCACCCCTCCACTTT. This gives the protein CASSGYRGSYNSPLHF.

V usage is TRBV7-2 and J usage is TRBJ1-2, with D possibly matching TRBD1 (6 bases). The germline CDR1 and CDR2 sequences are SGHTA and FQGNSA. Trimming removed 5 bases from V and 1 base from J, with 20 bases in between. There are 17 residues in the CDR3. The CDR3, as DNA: TGTGCCAGCAGCGCACACAACAGGGAATTACGTAACTATGGCTACACCTTC. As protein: CASSAHNRELRNYGYTF.

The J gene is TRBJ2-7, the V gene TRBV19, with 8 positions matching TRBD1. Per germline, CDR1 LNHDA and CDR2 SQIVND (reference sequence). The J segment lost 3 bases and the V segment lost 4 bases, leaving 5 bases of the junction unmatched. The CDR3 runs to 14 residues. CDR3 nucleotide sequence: TGTGCCAGTAGTACGGACAGGGTAAGCTACGAGCAGTACTTC. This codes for CASSTDRVSYEQYF. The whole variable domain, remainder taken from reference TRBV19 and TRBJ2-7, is DGGITQSPKYLFRKEGQNVTLSCEQNLNHDAMYWYRQDPGQGLRLIYYSQIVNDFQKGDIAEGYSVSREKKESFPLTVTSAQKNPTAFYLCASSTDRVSYEQYFGPGTRLTVT.

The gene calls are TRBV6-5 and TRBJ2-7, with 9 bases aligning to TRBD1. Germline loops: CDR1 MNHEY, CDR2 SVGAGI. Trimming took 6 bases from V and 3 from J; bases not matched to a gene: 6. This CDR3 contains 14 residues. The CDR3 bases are TGTGCCAGCAGCCGACAGGGGGGAGGCTACGAGCAGTACTTC. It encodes CASSRQGGGYEQYF.

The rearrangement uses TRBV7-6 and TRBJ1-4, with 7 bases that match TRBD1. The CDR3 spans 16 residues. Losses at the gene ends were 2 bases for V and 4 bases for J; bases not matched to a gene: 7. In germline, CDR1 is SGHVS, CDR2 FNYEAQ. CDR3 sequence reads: CASSLLTGTVNEKLFF. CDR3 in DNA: TGTGCCAGCAGCTTACTTACCGGGACAGTTAATGAAAAACTGTTTTTT.

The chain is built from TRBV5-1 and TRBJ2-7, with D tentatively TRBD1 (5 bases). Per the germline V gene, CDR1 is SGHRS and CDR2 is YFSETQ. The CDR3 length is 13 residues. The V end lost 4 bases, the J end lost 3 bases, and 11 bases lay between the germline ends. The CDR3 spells CASSLGQLYEQYF. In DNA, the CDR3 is TGCGCCAGCAGCCTAGGACAACTCTACGAGCAGTACTTC.